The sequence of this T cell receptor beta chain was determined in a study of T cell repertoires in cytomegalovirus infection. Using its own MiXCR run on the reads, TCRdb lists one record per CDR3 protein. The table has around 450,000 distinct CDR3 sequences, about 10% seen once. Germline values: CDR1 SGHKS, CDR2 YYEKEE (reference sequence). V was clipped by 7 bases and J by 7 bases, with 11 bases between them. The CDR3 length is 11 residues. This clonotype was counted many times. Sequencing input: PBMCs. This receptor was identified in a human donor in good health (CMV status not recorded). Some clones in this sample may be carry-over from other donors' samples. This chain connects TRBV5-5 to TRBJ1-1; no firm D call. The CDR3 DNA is TGTGCCAGCGGGGTCGTGGGTGAAGCTTTCTTT. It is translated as CASGVVGEAFF.